Shown below are 28 T cell receptor beta chains from a single sample sequenced in a study of shared clonotypes between healthy human individuals. The repertoire was sequenced with immunoSEQ multiplex PCR; TCRdb's copy has only in-frame clones and lacks some. This table has more than 2 million clones, about 94% appearing once. In the naive CD8 group, cells lacked CD45RO and were positively selected for CCR7, so terminally differentiated effector memory CD45RA+ cells were left out. The material sequenced was naive CD8+ T cells sorted from blood. These receptors came from a man aged 18 to 30 in good health.

V usage is TRBV27 and J usage is TRBJ2-5; no firm D call. The CDR3 covers 14 residues. Germline CDR1 and CDR2: MNHEY and SMNVEV (reference sequence). V gave up 6 bases and J gave up 4 bases, with 15 bases separating them. The CDR3 loop is CASSPLGVSETQYF. For the CDR3, the DNA is TGTGCCAGCAGCCCCCTCGGTGTTTCAGAGACCCAGTACTTC.

The CDR3 is CASSQRAAYEQYF. The CDR3, as DNA: TGTGCCAGCAGCCAGAGAGCCGCCTACGAGCAGTACTTC. V and J are TRBV7-9 and TRBJ2-7, with no clear D. The CDR3 contains 13 residues. Germline CDR1 reads SEHNR; CDR2 reads FQNEAQ (reference sequence). Deletions cut 5 bases from V and 2 bases from J, with 10 bases between.

The V and J genes are TRBV6-5 and TRBJ1-5, with D unclear. CDR1 is MNHEY and CDR2 is SVGAGI in the germline V gene. Trimming removed 4 bases from V and 6 bases from J, with 13 bases in between. The CDR3 is made up of 14 amino acids. The CDR3 DNA sequence: TGTGCCAGCAGTTCCGAAGCATTCTCTCAGCCCCAGCATTTT. Translating gives CASSSEAFSQPQHF.

The rearrangement links TRBV9 to TRBJ2-7; 11 bases agree with TRBD2. The CDR3 totals 15 residues. Germline CDR1 and CDR2: SGDLS and YYNGEE. Trimming at V came to 2 bases and at J to 5 bases, leaving 6 bases not matched to a gene. The CDR3 region is CASSVMTSGVDEQYF. Written as DNA, the CDR3 is TGTGCCAGCAGCGTCATGACTAGCGGGGTCGACGAGCAGTACTTC.

J is TRBJ1-2 and V is TRBV7-9, with 8 bases that match TRBD1. Germline V gene sequence: CDR1 SEHNR, CDR2 FQNEAQ (reference sequence). J gave up 3 bases and V 2 bases, and 5 bases lay outside the gene matches. The CDR3 has 15 amino acids. The CDR3 DNA sequence: TGTGCCAGCAGCTTACAGGGGGCTGGCTACTATGGCTACACCTTC. This sequence encodes CASSLQGAGYYGYTF. The full variable domain, completed using reference TRBV7-9 and TRBJ1-2, is DTGVSQNPRHKITKRGQNVTFRCDPISEHNRLYWYRQTLGQGPEFLTYFQNEAQLEKSRLLSDRFSAERPKGSFSTLEIQRTEQGDSAMYLCASSLQGAGYYGYTFGSGTRLTVV.

V and J are TRBV27 and TRBJ2-7, with D perhaps TRBD2 (7 bases). V lost 6 bases and J 2 bases, leaving 14 bases between the germline ends. The CDR3 has 14 residues. The germline CDR1 and CDR2 sequences are MNHEY and SMNVEV (reference sequence). CDR3 in DNA: TGTGCCAGCAGATGGCTAGGGGGGGCCTACGAGCAGTACTTC. Translated, it gives CASRWLGGAYEQYF.

With respect to this clone: This same CDR3 is encoded by further DNA sequences in the sample. J is TRBJ2-7 and V is TRBV6-5; TRBD2 matches at 12 bases. Germline V CDR1 and CDR2: MNHEY, SVGAGI. V shed 2 bases and J 2 bases; nucleotides not matched to a gene: 1. This CDR3 contains 15 residues. As DNA, the CDR3 is TGTGCCAGCAGTTACGGACTAGCGGGAACCTACGAGCAGTACTTC. Translated: CASSYGLAGTYEQYF.

The chain is built from TRBV7-2 and TRBJ2-7; TRBD2 matches 12 bases. Germline CDR1 and CDR2: SGHTA and FQGNSA. V was pared by 2 bases and J by 3 bases, with 2 bases of the junction left unmatched. The CDR3 spans 15 residues. The CDR3: CASSLMTSGSYEQYF. As DNA, the CDR3 is TGTGCCAGCAGCTTAATGACTAGCGGGAGCTACGAGCAGTACTTC.

V and J are TRBV7-8 and TRBJ1-6; possibly TRBD1 for D (5 bases). V was shortened by 1 base and J by 8 bases, with 18 bases between the two germline ends. Germline CDR1 and CDR2: SGHVS and FQNEAQ. This CDR3 comprises 17 residues. The chain's CDR3 is CASSLGPGTLVYSPLHF. CDR3 nucleotides: TGTGCCAGCAGCTTAGGTCCTGGGACCCTGGTCTATTCACCCCTCCACTTT.

Concerning this clone itself: This sample includes further DNA sequences coding for the same CDR3. The rearrangement links TRBV30 to TRBJ2-7, with D tentatively TRBD1 or TRBD2 (5 bases each). From germline, CDR1 is GTSNPN and CDR2 SVGIG (reference sequence). Trimming took 2 bases from V and 4 from J, leaving 12 bases between them. The CDR3 contains 13 residues. The CDR3 sequence: CAWSWGTEYEQYF. The DNA for the CDR3 is TGTGCCTGGAGTTGGGGGACGGAATACGAGCAGTACTTC.

The chain has TRBV13 and TRBJ2-3; the D is unclear. The germline V gene encodes CDR1 PRHDT and CDR2 FYEKMQ (reference sequence). V shed 0 bases and J shed 6 bases, with 13 bases lying between them. The CDR3 covers 15 residues. CDR3 sequence (DNA): TGTGCCAGCAGCTTAGGGAGAGCTGTTGGGGATACGCAGTATTTT. Residues: CASSLGRAVGDTQYF.

Comment on this clone: The sample contains more than one DNA sequence encoding this CDR3. The genes are TRBV5-1 and TRBJ2-1; no firm D call. The CDR3 length is 12 residues. CDR1 is SGHRS and CDR2 is YFSETQ in the germline V gene. The V gene lost 4 bases and the J gene lost 3 bases, with 5 bases spanning the gap. Written as DNA, the CDR3 is TGCGCCAGCAGCAGCGACTACAATGAGCAGTTCTTC. It encodes CASSSDYNEQFF. Using reference TRBV5-1 and TRBJ2-1 for the parts outside the CDR3, the full variable domain is KAGVTQTPRYLIKTRGQQVTLSCSPISGHRSVSWYQQTPGQGLQFLFEYFSETQRNKGNFPGRFSGRQFSNSRSEMNVSTLELGDSALYLCASSSDYNEQFFGPGTRLTVL.

This rearrangement joins TRBV30 to TRBJ2-2, with a possible D match to TRBD1 (5 bases). Germline CDR1 is GTSNPN and CDR2 is SVGIG (reference sequence). The CDR3 extends over 15 amino acids. V lost 5 bases and J 1 base, leaving 14 bases between the germline ends. CDR3 bases: TGTGCCTGGCTGTCCTGGCAGGGGAACACCGGGGAGCTGTTTTTT. Protein sequence: CAWLSWQGNTGELFF.

V and J are TRBV5-1 and TRBJ2-3; 8 positions agree with TRBD1. Germline V gives CDR1 SGHRS, CDR2 YFSETQ. V lost 8 bases, J lost 2 bases, and 16 bases stayed unmatched. The CDR3 has 17 amino acids. The CDR3 sequence: CASSAGGVSGFTDTQYF. CDR3 bases: TGCGCCAGTTCTGCAGGGGGCGTGAGCGGCTTCACAGATACGCAGTATTTT.

The gene calls are TRBV7-9 and TRBJ2-5, with D possibly TRBD1 on 5 matching bases. CDR1 and CDR2 from the germline V gene are SEHNR and FQNEAQ (reference sequence). CDR3 length: 15 residues. V lost 5 bases and J lost 7, with 20 bases in between. CDR3 region: CASSPVDKGLGTQYF. CDR3 DNA sequence: TGTGCCAGCAGCCCGGTGGACAAGGGGTTAGGGACCCAGTACTTC.

The V gene is TRBV6-5, the J gene TRBJ1-2, with no clear D. Germline V CDR1 and CDR2: MNHEY, SVGAGI. V was trimmed by 4 bases and J by 8 bases, leaving 17 bases between them. The CDR3 runs 14 residues. The CDR3 DNA follows: TGTGCCAGCAGTTTCCTCACCGGGGTCGAGGGCTACACCTTC. Its protein is CASSFLTGVEGYTF.

This chain links TRBV6-1 with TRBJ2-5; TRBD2 matches 7 bases. Looked up from germline, CDR1 is MNHNS and CDR2 is SASEGT. The CDR3 has 13 amino acids. V was pared by 5 bases and J by 5 bases, with 5 bases of the junction left unmatched. The CDR3 loop is CASSRSGEETQYF. The CDR3 DNA reads as TGTGCCAGCAGTCGGAGCGGGGAGGAGACCCAGTACTTC.

In its sample, this clone was seen once. The genes are TRBV5-1 and TRBJ2-5, with 12 bases matching TRBD1. Trimming took 4 bases from V and 9 from J; bases not matched to a gene: 7. This CDR3 has 14 amino acids. Germline values: CDR1 SGHRS, CDR2 YFSETQ. CDR3 region: CASSVSGTGGSQYF. The CDR3 coding sequence is TGCGCCAGCAGCGTGTCCGGGACAGGGGGCTCCCAGTACTTC. The variable domain in full, completed from reference TRBV5-1 and TRBJ2-5, reads KAGVTQTPRYLIKTRGQQVTLSCSPISGHRSVSWYQQTPGQGLQFLFEYFSETQRNKGNFPGRFSGRQFSNSRSEMNVSTLELGDSALYLCASSVSGTGGSQYFGPGTRLLVL.

The rearrangement joins TRBV30 to TRBJ1-5; D is unclear. Germline V gene data show CDR1 as GTSNPN and CDR2 as SVGIG (reference sequence). V lost 3 bases to trimming and J lost 3 bases, with 9 bases between them. This CDR3 contains 13 residues. The CDR3 coding sequence is TGTGCCTGGAGCGGTTCAGTCAATCAGCCCCAGCATTTT. Translation gives CAWSGSVNQPQHF.

This clone was found once. The chain has TRBV5-4 and TRBJ1-2; tentative D call: TRBD1 (6 bases). The CDR3 totals 14 residues. V lost 2 bases and J lost 5, with 13 bases in between. Germline V gene data show CDR1 as SGHNT and CDR2 as YYREEE (reference sequence). CDR3 protein: CASSFFGGGYGYTF. The CDR3 coding sequence is TGTGCCAGCAGCTTCTTTGGAGGGGGGTATGGCTACACCTTC.

The chain joins TRBV30 to TRBJ1-5; D is unclear. The V end was cut by 3 bases, the J end by 2 bases, with 5 bases between. The CDR3 is 12 residues long. The germline V gene has CDR1 GTSNPN and CDR2 SVGIG (reference sequence). The CDR3 reads CAWRAGNQPQHF. For the CDR3, the DNA is TGTGCCTGGAGAGCTGGCAATCAGCCCCAGCATTTT.

This chain's CDR3 is CASSEAGTHEAFF. The CDR3 DNA follows: TGTGCCAGCAGTGAAGCGGGAACACATGAAGCTTTCTTT. V is TRBV6-1 and J is TRBJ1-1; D is undetermined. The length of the CDR3 is 13 residues. V lost 0 bases, J lost 7 bases, and 9 bases lay in between. Germline V lookup: CDR1 MNHNS, CDR2 SASEGT.

CDR3 sequence reads: CASSSGTGPEKLFF. The CDR3 DNA reads as TGTGCCAGCAGTTCTGGGACAGGGCCTGAAAAACTGTTTTTT. This chain joins TRBV5-6 and TRBJ1-4; 9 positions agree with TRBD1. The germline CDR1 and CDR2 sequences are SGHDT and YYEEEE. This CDR3 contains 14 residues. Trimming took 5 bases from V and 7 from J; bases not matched to a gene: 6.

This clone appeared a single time. The identical CDR3 is also encoded by other nucleotide sequences in the sample. The gene calls are TRBV9 and TRBJ2-3; D might be TRBD1 (5 bases). CDR1 and CDR2 from the germline V gene are SGDLS and YYNGEE. V lost 0 bases and J lost 2, with 13 bases in between. This CDR3 is 16 amino acids long. The CDR3 is CASSVEGEPSTDTQYF. CDR3 sequence (DNA): TGTGCCAGCAGCGTAGAAGGGGAACCCTCCACAGATACGCAGTATTTT.

The V gene is TRBV11-1, the J gene TRBJ1-4; TRBD1 might be the D (5 bases). This CDR3 has 17 residues. CDR1 is SGHAT, CDR2 FQDESV, per germline (reference sequence). V lost 5 bases and J lost 1, with 17 bases in between. The CDR3 region has the DNA TGTGCCAGCAGCGCCGGGACTTTTTATGGAACTAATGAAAAACTGTTTTTT. Protein sequence: CASSAGTFYGTNEKLFF.

The chain employs TRBV6-6 and TRBJ2-1, with D perhaps matching TRBD1 (5 bases). In germline, CDR1 is MNHNY, CDR2 SVGAGI (reference sequence). The V gene lost 6 bases and the J gene lost 6 bases, with 15 bases spanning the gap. This CDR3 contains 14 residues. The DNA for the CDR3 is TGTGCCAGCAGCCCATTGGGGCCAGCCAATGAGCAGTTCTTC. Amino acid sequence: CASSPLGPANEQFF.

As to this clone: The same CDR3 arises from other DNA sequences in this sample as well. This rearrangement joins TRBV7-9 to TRBJ2-7; no clear D gene. This CDR3 contains 12 residues. Germline CDR1 is SEHNR and CDR2 is FQNEAQ (reference sequence). Trimming left V 3 bases short and J 5 bases short, with 8 bases between. This CDR3 is CASSFGQNEQYF. CDR3 nucleotide sequence: TGTGCCAGCAGCTTTGGGCAGAACGAGCAGTACTTC.

The chain joins TRBV7-6 to TRBJ2-5; 14 positions match TRBD2. CDR1 is SGHVS and CDR2 is FNYEAQ in the germline V gene. Trimming cost V 6 bases and J 5 bases; bases outside gene matches: 14. The CDR3 extends over 18 amino acids. The CDR3 DNA sequence: TGTGCCAGCAGGCACACTCCGGGACTAGCGGGAGCGGGGGAGACCCAGTACTTC. It encodes CASRHTPGLAGAGETQYF.